The rows below give T cell receptor beta chains drawn from one sample of a study of T cell repertoires in cytomegalovirus infection. TCRdb redid the calling of the reads with MiXCR, one entry per CDR3 protein. The sample holds some 920,000 distinct CDR3 sequences, roughly a third seen once. These receptors' targets are unknown. The specimen comprised cultured CD8+ T cells from PBMCs, sampled from culture after CMV antigen stimulation. All receptors derive from a human donor in good health (CMV status not recorded). Some clones in this sample may be carry-over from other donors' samples. CDR3s include the opening cysteine and the closing phenylalanine or tryptophan. The D gene is left open where the match is weak. Only some rows state a clone size, as once, few, many or a class for expanded clones.

abundance	v_gene	d_gene	j_gene	CDR3nt	CDR3aa
few	TRBV7-8	TRBD2	TRBJ2-5	TGTGCCAGCAGCTTAAGCGGGGCAGGATACCAAGAGACCCAGTACTTC	CASSLSGAGYQETQYF
NA	TRBV7-9	NA	TRBJ2-3	TGTGCCAGCAGCTTTCTTGGTGGCACCGCTAGCACAGATACGCAGTATTTT	CASSFLGGTASTDTQYF
NA	TRBV4-1	NA	TRBJ1-1	TGCGCCAGCAGCCAAGATTCGGGGGCGAACACTGAAGCTTTCTTT	CASSQDSGANTEAFF
few	TRBV7-6	TRBD1	TRBJ2-1	TGTGCCAGCAGCTGGGGACAGGGCAGTAATGAGCAGTTCTTC	CASSWGQGSNEQFF
NA	TRBV2	NA	TRBJ2-4	TGTGCCAGCAGTGAAGGGACAGAAAACATTCAGTACTTC	CASSEGTENIQYF
NA	TRBV20-1	TRBD1	TRBJ1-4	TGCAGTGCTAGAGGATTCACCGGGACAGGGGGGGTTAATGAAAAACTGTTTTTT	CSARGFTGTGGVNEKLFF
few	TRBV7-7	TRBD2	TRBJ2-3	TGTGCTAGCAGCTTGACCAGCGGGGCACGGGATACGCAGTATTTT	CASSLTSGARDTQYF
NA	TRBV7-9	NA	TRBJ1-6	TGTGCCAGCAGTTGGAGAGTGGATAATTCACCCCTCCACTTT	CASSWRVDNSPLHF
NA	TRBV12-3/TRBV12-4	NA	TRBJ2-5	TGTGCCAGCAGTTTGGGTTACGTTGCCCGTGGCGGGGAGACCCAGTACTTC	CASSLGYVARGGETQYF
few	TRBV5-1	NA	TRBJ1-2	TGCGCCAGCAGCTCCCGGGACAACCCCCTTAGCTATGGCTACACCTTC	CASSSRDNPLSYGYTF
NA	TRBV28	TRBD1	TRBJ2-1	TGTGCCAGCAGAGAAACAGGGGTCTCCTACAATGAGCAGTTCTTC	CASRETGVSYNEQFF
NA	TRBV2	NA	TRBJ1-5	TGTGCCAGCCCGGGCAGGGCTCAGCCCCAGCATTTT	CASPGRAQPQHF
few	TRBV15	NA	TRBJ2-3	TGTGCCACCAGCCCTACGACGGGCAGGGGCACAGATACGCAGTATTTT	CATSPTTGRGTDTQYF
NA	TRBV25-1	TRBD1	TRBJ1-1	TGTGCCAGCCGTGCTATGGAGGGCAGCTTCCGGGACAGATGGGAGAACACTGAAGCTTTCTTT	CASRAMEGSFRDRWENTEAFF
NA	TRBV6-5	NA	TRBJ1-5	TGTGCCAGCAGTTCAACTTCTGGAAATCAGCCCCAGCATTTT	CASSSTSGNQPQHF
NA	TRBV12-3/TRBV12-4	NA	TRBJ2-1	TGTGCCAGCAGTTTCCAAGCGAGCTCCTACAATGAGCAGTTCTTC	CASSFQASSYNEQFF
few	TRBV15	TRBD1	TRBJ2-1	TGTGCCACCAGCACCCTAGAGGTCGGCAGGGACGGGGCACAGGGGCACAATGAGCAGTTCTTC	CATSTLEVGRDGAQGHNEQFF
NA	TRBV29-1	TRBD1	TRBJ2-3	TGCAGCGTTGAAGATCTCCGGGACAGGGGTCGTGGCGGGACAGATACGCAGTATTTT	CSVEDLRDRGRGGTDTQYF
NA	TRBV12-3/TRBV12-4	TRBD1	TRBJ1-5	TGTGCCAGCAGTTGGGGGACAGTCAGTTCCAATCAGCCCCAGCATTTT	CASSWGTVSSNQPQHF
once	TRBV12-3/TRBV12-4	NA	TRBJ2-1	TGTGCCAGCAGTTTGGGCGGCGGGGGCCACAATGAGCAGTTCTTC	CASSLGGGGHNEQFF
NA	TRBV23-1	NA	TRBJ2-7	TGCGCCAGCAGTCACTGCCGGGACACAACTTACGAGCAGTACTTC	CASSHCRDTTYEQYF
NA	TRBV27	NA	TRBJ2-5	TGTGCCAGCAGGGGGACTCGAATACAAGAGACCCAGTACTTC	CASRGTRIQETQYF
NA	TRBV24-1	NA	TRBJ1-2	TGTGCCACCAGTGATTCCGGACCTGGCTACACCTTC	CATSDSGPGYTF
few	TRBV4-1	TRBD1	TRBJ2-7	TGCGCCAGCAGCCCGTCGGGACAGGGTGCGTACGAGCAGTACTTC	CASSPSGQGAYEQYF
NA	TRBV12-3/TRBV12-4	NA	TRBJ2-1	TGTGCCAGCACCTACCCGGCGGGGACTTCTTACTACAATGAGCAGTTCTTC	CASTYPAGTSYYNEQFF
NA	TRBV19	TRBD1	TRBJ1-1	TGTGCCAGTAGTCTGATACAGGGGGCGGCTGAAGCTTTCTTT	CASSLIQGAAEAFF
many	TRBV7-2	NA	TRBJ1-1	TGTGCCAGCAGCCCGGGACAATCGAACACTGAAGCTTTCTTT	CASSPGQSNTEAFF
NA	TRBV2	TRBD2	TRBJ2-6	TGTGCCAGCAGTGTGTCTCGGGGGGTACCCTTCTTTGGGGCCAACGTCCTGACTTTC	CASSVSRGVPFFGANVLTF
few	TRBV4-1	NA	TRBJ1-2	TGCGCCAGCAGCCAAGCGGGAGGAGGGAATGGCTACACCTTC	CASSQAGGGNGYTF
NA	TRBV19	NA	TRBJ2-3	TGTGCCAGTAGAGTAGGGGTTGGCACAGATACGCAGTATTTT	CASRVGVGTDTQYF
few	TRBV24-1	NA	TRBJ1-5	TGTGCCACCAGTGCGGGCAATCAGCCCCAGCATTTT	CATSAGNQPQHF
many	TRBV7-6	TRBD2	TRBJ2-1	TGTGCCAGCAGCCCGGGACTAGCGGGCTCCTACAATGAGCAGTTCTTC	CASSPGLAGSYNEQFF
NA	TRBV4-1	NA	TRBJ2-3	TGCGCCAGCAGCCATCCCCCTGGTGGGGCGACTAGCACAGATACGCAGTATTTT	CASSHPPGGATSTDTQYF
NA	TRBV7-9	TRBD2	TRBJ2-5	TGTGCCAGCAGATTACCTCCGGGACTAGCGGGGGGGGATCAAGAGACCCAGTACTTC	CASRLPPGLAGGDQETQYF
many	TRBV7-8	NA	TRBJ2-1	TGTGCCAGCAGCACCCGAGTTCCAGGGACGAGTTTTTTTGAGCAGTTCTTC	CASSTRVPGTSFFEQFF
many	TRBV7-2	NA	TRBJ1-1	TGTGCCAGCAGCTTCCCCGGACGAGACAGATACAAAGCTTTCTTT	CASSFPGRDRYKAFF
NA	TRBV27	NA	TRBJ1-6	TGTGCCAGTTCTCAGAGTAGAAATTCACCCCTCCACTTT	CASSQSRNSPLHF
NA	TRBV27	NA	TRBJ1-5	TGTGCCAGCAGGCCCCCGGGCAATCAGCCCCAGCATTTT	CASRPPGNQPQHF
NA	TRBV10-3	NA	TRBJ2-7	TGTGCCATCAGTGAGTCTGACGGGGGATACTACGAGCAGTACTTC	CAISESDGGYYEQYF
NA	TRBV5-1	NA	TRBJ2-4	TGCGCCAGCAGCCTGGGAGGGGACACTTACTTC	CASSLGGDTYF
NA	TRBV2	NA	TRBJ2-1	TGTGCCAGCAGTGAGACAGGAATGTTCCCCTACAATGAGCAGTTCTTC	CASSETGMFPYNEQFF
many	TRBV7-6	TRBD1	TRBJ1-2	TGTGCCAGCAGCGCTAAAGGACAGGGTCTCTATGGCTACACCTTC	CASSAKGQGLYGYTF
few	TRBV12-3/TRBV12-4	NA	TRBJ2-1	TGTGCCAGCAGTCCAACCGGGTCCTGGAATGAGCAGTTCTTC	CASSPTGSWNEQFF
few	TRBV25-1	NA	TRBJ1-2	TGTGCCAGCAGTTTGAGGACCAGTGGCTACACCTTC	CASSLRTSGYTF
few	TRBV6-2/TRBV6-3	NA	TRBJ2-1	TGTGCCAGCAGTTACTCGATTGGGCAAGGGGGCTACAATGAGCAGTTCTTC	CASSYSIGQGGYNEQFF
many	TRBV15	NA	TRBJ1-1	TGTGCCACCAGGACAACAGGGAACACTGAAGCTTTCTTT	CATRTTGNTEAFF
NA	TRBV12-5	NA	TRBJ1-2	TGTGCTAGTGGTGCTTCCTCTAGAGCTAACTATGGCTTCACCTTC	CASGASSRANYGFTF
NA	TRBV7-9	TRBD2	TRBJ2-3	TGTGCCAGCAGCGGGACTAGCGGGCAAAGTGGTACGCAGTATTTT	CASSGTSGQSGTQYF
few	TRBV4-2	TRBD2	TRBJ2-5	TGTGCCAGCAGCCATTCTTCCGGGACTAGCAAATTGGAGACCCAGTACTTC	CASSHSSGTSKLETQYF
many	TRBV7-2	NA	TRBJ1-4	TGTGCCAGCAGCTTAGACGGGAGTAATGAAAAACTGTTTTTT	CASSLDGSNEKLFF
NA	TRBV24-1	NA	TRBJ2-1	TGTGCCACCAGTGATTTCCAAGGGGTCTACAATGAGCAGTTCTTC	CATSDFQGVYNEQFF
once	TRBV5-1	NA	TRBJ2-3	TGCGCCAGCAGTCGCACCGGGACCGTCGTGGGTCGGGATACGCAGTATTTT	CASSRTGTVVGRDTQYF
NA	TRBV15	TRBD2	TRBJ2-4	TGTGCCACCAGCAGAGCAACCGGGACTAGCGGTTTTAGAGCCAAAAACATTCAGTACTTC	CATSRATGTSGFRAKNIQYF
few	TRBV7-2	TRBD1	TRBJ1-1	TGTGCCAGCCAGCAGGGGGTGAGGGTGAACACTGAAGCTTTCTTT	CASQQGVRVNTEAFF
NA	TRBV27	NA	TRBJ1-5	TGTGCCAGCAGTTCTGGACAGAATAGCAATCAGCCCCAGCATTTT	CASSSGQNSNQPQHF